This TCR beta chain is drawn from a study of T cell repertoires in cytomegalovirus infection (dated by TCRdb to the late 2010s). At the level of the whole study: The HLA type of each donor mattered for the analysis, because public TCR beta signatures pointed to carriage of CMV infection along with the matching HLA type.

Reads for this sample came from an Illumina HiSeq 1500. TCRdb passed the public sequencing reads through fastp at Q25 and MiXCR, retaining productive beta sequences. Merged by CDR3 protein, the rows form single entries marked with the most common genes and DNA. The sample contains 310,000 or so distinct CDR3 sequences, about 17% of them found a single time. The biggest ten clones account for 12% of the sample. This clonotype was counted many times. Its cognate antigen has yet to be identified. Per-nucleotide qualities are absent, and no much larger clonotype sits a single base away. The investigation overall reported the following: The ex vivo response was dominated by HLA-C-restricted CMV-specific TCR beta clonotypes, which also provided the single most frequent clonotype in two of eight donors. In both this cohort and an independent roughly 400-donor cohort, the cumulative frequency of public TCR beta family members distinguished carriers of CMV infection plus the relevant HLA type.

Via the germline V gene (reference sequence), CDR1 is DFQATT and CDR2 SNEGSKA. V and J are trimmed by 5 bases and 3 bases, and the gene matches miss 7 bases of the junction. Taken from cysteine to phenylalanine, the CDR3 has 16 residues. Only the CDR3 region is kept as DNA, spanning 48 bases read in frame from base 1. Sequencing was carried out using PBMCs. The clonotype comes from a human donor in good health (CMV status not recorded). Some clones in this sample may be carry-over from other donors' samples. The rearranged chain carries TRBV20-1 and TRBJ2-2; 12 bases in between match TRBD1. The CDR3 region: CSAWDRGRGDTGELFF. The sequence in DNA is TGCAGTGCTTGGGACAGGGGGCGCGGGGACACCGGGGAGCTGTTTTTT.